This T cell receptor beta chain was retrieved from a study of OX40 agonist ivuxolimab in advanced cancers. Libraries were prepared by immunoSEQ multiplex PCR; TCRdb keeps only in-frame clonotypes and omits some of them. The sample records 45,000 to 55,000 clones, roughly 83% being singletons. Trimming removed 4 bases from V and 5 bases from J; junction bases left unmatched: 10. Germline loops: CDR1 SQVTM, CDR2 ANQGSEA. The CDR3 has 14 amino acids. The sequence was collected from an adult with an advanced solid tumor such as melanoma, head and neck, liver or kidney cancer. Sample: CD4+ or CD8+ T cells sorted from blood, taken in a trial of the OX40 agonist ivuxolimab. The rearrangement joins TRBV29-1 to TRBJ2-7, with 8 bases lining up with TRBD2. CDR3 nucleotides: TGCAGCGTTGCCCCGACGGGGGGGAGGGACGAGCAGTACTTC. Translated, it gives CSVAPTGGRDEQYF.